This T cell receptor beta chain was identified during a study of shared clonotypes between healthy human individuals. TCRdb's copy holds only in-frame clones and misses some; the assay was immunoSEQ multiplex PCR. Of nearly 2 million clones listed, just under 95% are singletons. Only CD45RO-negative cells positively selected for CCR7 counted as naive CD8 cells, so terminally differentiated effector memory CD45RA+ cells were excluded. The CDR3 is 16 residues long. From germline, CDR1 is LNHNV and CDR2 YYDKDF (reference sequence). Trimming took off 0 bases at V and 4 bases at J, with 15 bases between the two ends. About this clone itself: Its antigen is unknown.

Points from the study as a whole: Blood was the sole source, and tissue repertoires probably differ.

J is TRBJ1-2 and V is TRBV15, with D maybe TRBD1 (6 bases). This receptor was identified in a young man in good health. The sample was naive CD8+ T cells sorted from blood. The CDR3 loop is CATSRDGGDRSYGYTF. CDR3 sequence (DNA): TGTGCCACCAGCAGAGATGGGGGCGACAGGTCCTATGGCTACACCTTC.